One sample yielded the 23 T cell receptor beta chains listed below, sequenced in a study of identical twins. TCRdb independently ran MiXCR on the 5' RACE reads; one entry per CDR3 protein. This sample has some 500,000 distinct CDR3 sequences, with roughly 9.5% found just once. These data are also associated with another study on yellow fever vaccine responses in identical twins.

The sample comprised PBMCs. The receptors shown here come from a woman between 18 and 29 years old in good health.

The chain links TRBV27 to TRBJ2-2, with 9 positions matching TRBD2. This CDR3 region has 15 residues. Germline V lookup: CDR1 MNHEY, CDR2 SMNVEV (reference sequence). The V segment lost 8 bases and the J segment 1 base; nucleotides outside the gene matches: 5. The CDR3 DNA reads TGTGCCAGCGGATGGACTAGCGTGAACACCGGGGAGCTGTTTTTT. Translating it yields CASGWTSVNTGELFF.

CDR3 DNA sequence: TGTGCCAGCAGCCCAGTTGGGGGCCTAACAGGCACAGATACGCAGTATTTT. Its translation: CASSPVGGLTGTDTQYF. The V call is TRBV7-6, the J call TRBJ2-3; a weak D match, TRBD1 (6 bases). V dropped 5 bases and J dropped 1 base, with 19 bases sitting between them. The CDR3 covers 17 residues. Germline V lookup: CDR1 SGHVS, CDR2 FNYEAQ.

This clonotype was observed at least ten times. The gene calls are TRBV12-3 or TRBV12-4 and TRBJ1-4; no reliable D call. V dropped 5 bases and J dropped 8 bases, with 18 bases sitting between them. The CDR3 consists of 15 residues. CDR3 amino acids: CASSPESIHGEKLFF. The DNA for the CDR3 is TGTGCCAGCAGTCCTGAAAGCATCCACGGCGAAAAACTGTTTTTT.

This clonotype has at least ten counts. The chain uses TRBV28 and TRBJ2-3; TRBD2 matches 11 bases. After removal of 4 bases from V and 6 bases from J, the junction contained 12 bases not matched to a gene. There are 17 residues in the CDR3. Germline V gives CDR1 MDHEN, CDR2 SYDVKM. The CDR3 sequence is CASSSLHSGGAGDTQYF. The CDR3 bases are TGTGCCAGCAGTTCCCTCCATAGCGGGGGGGCGGGGGATACGCAGTATTTT.

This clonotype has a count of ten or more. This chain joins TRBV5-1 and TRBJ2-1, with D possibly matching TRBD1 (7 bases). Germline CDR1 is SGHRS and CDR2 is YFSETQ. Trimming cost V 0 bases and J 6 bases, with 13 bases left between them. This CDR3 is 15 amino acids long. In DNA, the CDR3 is TGCGCCAGCAGCTTGGTGGCAGGGGGGCTCAATGAGCAGTTCTTC. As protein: CASSLVAGGLNEQFF.

CDR3 in DNA: TGCAGTGCGGGACAGGGGGCGAACACCGGGGAGCTGTTTTTT. Translating it yields CSAGQGANTGELFF. The gene calls are TRBV20-1 and TRBJ2-2; TRBD1 matches 11 bases. CDR1 is DFQATT and CDR2 is SNEGSKA in the germline V gene (reference sequence). V gave up 6 bases and J gave up 0 bases; unmatched junction bases: 0. This CDR3 region has 14 residues.

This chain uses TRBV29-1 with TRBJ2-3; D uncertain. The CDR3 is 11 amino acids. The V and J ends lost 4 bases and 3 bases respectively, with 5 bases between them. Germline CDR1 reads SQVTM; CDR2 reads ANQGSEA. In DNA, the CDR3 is TGCAGCGTTGGTGGTACAGATACGCAGTATTTT. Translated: CSVGGTDTQYF.

The CDR3 here is CASSSKEGANTQYF. The CDR3 DNA follows: TGTGCCAGCAGCTCAAAAGAGGGGGCAAATACGCAGTATTTT. The chain has TRBV11-2 and TRBJ2-3; 7 bases map to TRBD1. The CDR3 sequence is 14 residues long. Germline assignment: CDR1 SGHAT and CDR2 FQNNGV. V gave up 4 bases and J gave up 7 bases; unmatched junction bases: 8.

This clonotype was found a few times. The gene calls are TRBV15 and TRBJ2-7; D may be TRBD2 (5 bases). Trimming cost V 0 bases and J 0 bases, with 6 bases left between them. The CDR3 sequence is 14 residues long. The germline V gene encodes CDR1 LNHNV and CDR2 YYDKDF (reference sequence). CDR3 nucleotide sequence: TGTGCCACCAGCAGAGAGGGGAGCTCCTACGAGCAGTACTTC. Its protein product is CATSREGSSYEQYF.

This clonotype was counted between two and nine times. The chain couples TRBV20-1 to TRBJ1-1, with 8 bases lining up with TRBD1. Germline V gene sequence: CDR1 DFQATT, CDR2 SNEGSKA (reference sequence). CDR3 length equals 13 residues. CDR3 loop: CIGQGLRNTEAFF. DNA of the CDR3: TGCATCGGACAGGGTTTGAGGAACACTGAAGCTTTCTTT.

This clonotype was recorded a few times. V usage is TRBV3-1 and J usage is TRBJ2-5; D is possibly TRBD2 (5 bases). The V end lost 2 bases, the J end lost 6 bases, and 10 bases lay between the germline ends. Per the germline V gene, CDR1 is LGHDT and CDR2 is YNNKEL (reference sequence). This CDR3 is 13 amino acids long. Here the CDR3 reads CASSQFERQTQYF. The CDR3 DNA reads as TGTGCCAGCAGCCAATTCGAGCGGCAGACCCAGTACTTC.

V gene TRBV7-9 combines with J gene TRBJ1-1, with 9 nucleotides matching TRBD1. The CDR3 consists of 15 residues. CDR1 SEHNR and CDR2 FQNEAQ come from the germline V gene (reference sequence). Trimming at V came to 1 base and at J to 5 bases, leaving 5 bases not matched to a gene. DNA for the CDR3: TGTGCCAGCAGCTTAGGTGGGACAGGGAATACTGAAGCTTTCTTT. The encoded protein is CASSLGGTGNTEAFF.

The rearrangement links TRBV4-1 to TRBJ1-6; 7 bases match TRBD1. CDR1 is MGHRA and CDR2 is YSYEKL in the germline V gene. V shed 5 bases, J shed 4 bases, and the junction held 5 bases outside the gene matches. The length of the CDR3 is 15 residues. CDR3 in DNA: TGCGCCAGCAGCTACAGGGGCGCATATAATTCACCCCTCCACTTT. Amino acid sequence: CASSYRGAYNSPLHF.

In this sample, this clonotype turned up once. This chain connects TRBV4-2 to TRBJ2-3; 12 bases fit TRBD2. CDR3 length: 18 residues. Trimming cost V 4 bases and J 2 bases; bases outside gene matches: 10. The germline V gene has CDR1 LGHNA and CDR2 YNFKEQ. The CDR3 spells CASSRPGGLAGFTDTQYF. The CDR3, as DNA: TGTGCCAGCAGCCGACCTGGCGGACTAGCGGGATTCACAGATACGCAGTATTTT.

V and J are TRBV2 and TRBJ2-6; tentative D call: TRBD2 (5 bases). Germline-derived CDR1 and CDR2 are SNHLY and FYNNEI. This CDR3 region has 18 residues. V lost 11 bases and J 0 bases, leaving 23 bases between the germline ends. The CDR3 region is CAFSLTGTGNSGANVLTF. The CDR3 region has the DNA TGTGCCTTCAGTTTAACGGGAACCGGGAACTCTGGGGCCAACGTCCTGACTTTC.

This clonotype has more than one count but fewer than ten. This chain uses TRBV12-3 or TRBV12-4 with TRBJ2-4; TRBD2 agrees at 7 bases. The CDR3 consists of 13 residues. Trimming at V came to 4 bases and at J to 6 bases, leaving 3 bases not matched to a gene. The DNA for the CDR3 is TGTGCCAGCAGTTCAGGACTAGGAAACATTCAGTACTTC. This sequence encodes CASSSGLGNIQYF.

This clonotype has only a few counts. CDR3 nucleotide sequence: TGTGCCAGCAGCTCCTTAGCGGGAGGGCTTTCCCACGAGCAGTACTTC. It yields the protein CASSSLAGGLSHEQYF. The V call is TRBV5-6, the J call TRBJ2-7; 11 bases map to TRBD2. This CDR3 is built from 16 residues. Trimming at V came to 3 bases and at J to 5 bases, leaving 10 bases not matched to a gene. The V gene's germline CDR1 is SGHDT and CDR2 YYEEEE.

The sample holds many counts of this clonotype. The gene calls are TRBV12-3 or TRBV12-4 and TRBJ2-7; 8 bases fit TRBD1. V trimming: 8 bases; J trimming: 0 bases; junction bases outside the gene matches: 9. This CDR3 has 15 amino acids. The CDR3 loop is CASGRGTGVSYEQYF. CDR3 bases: TGTGCCAGCGGAAGAGGGACAGGAGTCTCCTACGAGCAGTACTTC.

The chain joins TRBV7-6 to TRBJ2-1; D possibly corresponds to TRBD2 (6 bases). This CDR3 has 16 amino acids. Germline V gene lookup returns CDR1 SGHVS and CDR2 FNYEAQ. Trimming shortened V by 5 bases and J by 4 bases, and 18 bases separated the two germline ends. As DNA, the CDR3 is TGTGCCAGCAGCCCAGGAGGGTTTACTAGTTACAATGAGCAGTTCTTC. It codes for CASSPGGFTSYNEQFF.

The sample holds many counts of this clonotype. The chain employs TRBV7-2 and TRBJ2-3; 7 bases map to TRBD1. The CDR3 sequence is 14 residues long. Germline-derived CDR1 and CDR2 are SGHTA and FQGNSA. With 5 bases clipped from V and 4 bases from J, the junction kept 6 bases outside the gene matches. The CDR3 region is CASSTRTGPDTQYF. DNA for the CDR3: TGTGCCAGCAGCACAAGGACAGGACCAGATACGCAGTATTTT.

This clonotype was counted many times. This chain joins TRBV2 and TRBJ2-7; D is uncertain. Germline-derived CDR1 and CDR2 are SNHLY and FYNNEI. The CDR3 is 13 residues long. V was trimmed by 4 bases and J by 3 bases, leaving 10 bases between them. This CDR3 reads CASSGQVDYEQYF. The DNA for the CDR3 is TGTGCCAGCAGTGGGCAGGTGGACTACGAGCAGTACTTC. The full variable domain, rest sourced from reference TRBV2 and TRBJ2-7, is EPEVTQTPSHQVTQMGQEVILRCVPISNHLYFYWYRQILGQKVEFLVSFYNNEISEKSEIFDDQFSVERPDGSNFTLKIRSTKLEDSAMYFCASSGQVDYEQYFGPGTRLTVT.

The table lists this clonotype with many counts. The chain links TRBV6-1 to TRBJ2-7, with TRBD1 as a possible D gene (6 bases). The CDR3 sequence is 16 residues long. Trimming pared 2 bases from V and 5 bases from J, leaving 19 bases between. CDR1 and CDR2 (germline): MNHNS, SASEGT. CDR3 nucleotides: TGTGCCAGCAGTGAATGGTGGGACACGGCAGACGACGAGCAGTACTTC. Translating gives CASSEWWDTADDEQYF.

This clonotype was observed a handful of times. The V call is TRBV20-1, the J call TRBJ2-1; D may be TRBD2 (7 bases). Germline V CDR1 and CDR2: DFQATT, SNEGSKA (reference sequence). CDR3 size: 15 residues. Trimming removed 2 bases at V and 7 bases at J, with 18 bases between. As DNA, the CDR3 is TGCAGTGCTAGACCCCGGGGGGCCCCGGGGAATGAGCAGTTCTTC. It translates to CSARPRGAPGNEQFF.